These T cell receptor beta chains were read from a single sample in a study of shared clonotypes between healthy human individuals. TCRdb keeps only in-frame clones here, not all; method: immunoSEQ multiplex PCR. This sample has about 1 million clones, with under 80% found just once. Specimen: memory CD4+ T cells sorted from blood. These receptors were obtained from a man aged 18 to 30 in good health. CDR3s include the opening cysteine and the closing phenylalanine or tryptophan. The D gene is left open where the match is weak. Size is omitted from some rows. Given values are once, few, many or a class for expanded clones.

TRBJ2-3 | TRBV11-2 | 15 | NA | NA | TGTGCCAGCAGCTCCCCTTTCGGGGGCACAGATACGCAGTATTTT | CASSSPFGGTDTQYF
TRBJ1-2 | TRBV12-5 | 17 | NA | NA | TGTGCTAGTGGTTACTCGCCCTACAGGCTAGCTAACTATGGCTACACCTTC | CASGYSPYRLANYGYTF
TRBJ2-1 | TRBV7-9 | 13 | NA | TRBD2 | TGTGCCAGTGCACTAGCGGGATACAATGAGCAGTTCTTC | CASALAGYNEQFF
TRBJ1-2 | TRBV6-5 | 12 | NA | NA | TGTGCCAGCAGCTCCTCAGGGTCCGGCTACACCTTC | CASSSSGSGYTF
TRBJ2-2 | TRBV30 | 17 | NA | TRBD1 | TGTGCCTGGAGTCGGACAGGGATCGGGAGAAACACCGGGGAGCTGTTTTTT | CAWSRTGIGRNTGELFF
TRBJ2-7 | TRBV5-6 | 14 | NA | NA | TGTGCCAGCAGCTCGGCCGGGGCCTCGCATGGGCAGTACTTC | CASSSAGASHGQYF
TRBJ2-7 | TRBV23-1 | 14 | once | TRBD1 | TGCGCCAGCATAATGACAGGGGGCCCCTACGAGCAGTACTTC | CASIMTGGPYEQYF
TRBJ2-7 | TRBV4-3 | 15 | NA | NA | TGCGCCAGCAGCCAAGATTCTAGCGCAACCTACGAGCAGTACTTC | CASSQDSSATYEQYF
TRBJ1-2 | TRBV7-8 | 14 | NA | NA | TGTGCCAGCAGCTTAGGTTCGCAGACCTATGGCTACACCTTC | CASSLGSQTYGYTF
TRBJ2-2 | TRBV27 | 14 | NA | NA | TGTGCCAGCACCCCTCCGGGGGCAATCGGGGAGCTGTTTTTT | CASTPPGAIGELFF
TRBJ1-1 | TRBV29-1 | 13 | NA | NA | TGCAGCTTATCCGGGACACTGAACACTGAAGCTTTCTTT | CSLSGTLNTEAFF
TRBJ1-1 | TRBV14 | 14 | NA | NA | TGTGCCAGCAGCCCTCGGGCAGGGAACACTGAAGCTTTCTTT | CASSPRAGNTEAFF
TRBJ2-7 | TRBV29-1 | 15 | NA | TRBD2 | TGCAGCGTTGAAAAGGGCTGGGGGGGTTCCTACGAGCAGTACTTC | CSVEKGWGGSYEQYF
TRBJ2-7 | TRBV28 | 10 | NA | NA | TGTGCCAGCAGTTTATACGAGCAGTACTTC | CASSLYEQYF
TRBJ2-1 | TRBV19 | 14 | NA | TRBD2 | TGTGCCAGTAGTGTCCTAGCGGGAGTGGGAGAGCAGTTCTTC | CASSVLAGVGEQFF
TRBJ2-3 | TRBV7-2 | 15 | NA | NA | TGTGCCAGCACGCCTCCTCCTAGTACCACAGATACGCAGTATTTT | CASTPPPSTTDTQYF
TRBJ1-2 | TRBV28 | 13 | once | NA | TGTGCCAGCAGTTTAGCCAGCTTCTATGGCTACACCTTC | CASSLASFYGYTF
TRBJ2-2 | TRBV5-8 | 17 | NA | TRBD2 | TGTGCCAGCAGCTCCTGGGTGGGACTACTTGCATCCGGGGAGCTGTTTTTT | CASSSWVGLLASGELFF
TRBJ2-7 | TRBV29-1 | 15 | NA | NA | TGCAGCGTTGCCTACTGGATAAGGAGGGCGAACGAGCAGTACTTC | CSVAYWIRRANEQYF
TRBJ2-3 | TRBV7-3 | 13 | NA | NA | TGTGCCAGCAGCCACCCGGGATCGGATACGCAGTATTTT | CASSHPGSDTQYF
TRBJ1-5 | TRBV5-1 | 15 | NA | NA | TGCGCCAGCAGCTTTTCACCGGAAGGCAATCAGCCCCAGCATTTT | CASSFSPEGNQPQHF
TRBJ2-3 | TRBV5-1 | 17 | few | TRBD2 | TGCGCCAGCAGCCAGACTAGCGGGGGCACTCGTTTTGATACGCAGTATTTT | CASSQTSGGTRFDTQYF
TRBJ1-1 | TRBV6-5 | 14 | NA | NA | TGTGCCAGCAGTCTTTCTAACAGGAACACTGAAGCTTTCTTT | CASSLSNRNTEAFF
TRBJ2-1 | TRBV27 | 15 | NA | TRBD1 | TGTGCCAGCAGTTCGGGACAGGGGGAATTCAATGAGCAGTTCTTC | CASSSGQGEFNEQFF
TRBJ2-7 | TRBV7-9 | 12 | few | NA | TGTGCCGGAAGCAGGGGACAATACGAGCAGTACTTC | CAGSRGQYEQYF
TRBJ2-3 | TRBV7-6 | 16 | few | TRBD2 | TGTGCCAGCAGCTTAGACGTGGGCGGGGGGGCCCATACGCAGTATTTT | CASSLDVGGGAHTQYF
TRBJ2-7 | TRBV27 | 16 | NA | TRBD1 | TGTGCCAGCAGACTGACAGGGTTGGGTGGCTCCTACGAGCAGTACTTC | CASRLTGLGGSYEQYF
TRBJ2-7 | TRBV25-1 | 15 | NA | NA | TGTGCCAGCAGTGAACCCCAATCGACACCCTACGAGCAGTACTTC | CASSEPQSTPYEQYF